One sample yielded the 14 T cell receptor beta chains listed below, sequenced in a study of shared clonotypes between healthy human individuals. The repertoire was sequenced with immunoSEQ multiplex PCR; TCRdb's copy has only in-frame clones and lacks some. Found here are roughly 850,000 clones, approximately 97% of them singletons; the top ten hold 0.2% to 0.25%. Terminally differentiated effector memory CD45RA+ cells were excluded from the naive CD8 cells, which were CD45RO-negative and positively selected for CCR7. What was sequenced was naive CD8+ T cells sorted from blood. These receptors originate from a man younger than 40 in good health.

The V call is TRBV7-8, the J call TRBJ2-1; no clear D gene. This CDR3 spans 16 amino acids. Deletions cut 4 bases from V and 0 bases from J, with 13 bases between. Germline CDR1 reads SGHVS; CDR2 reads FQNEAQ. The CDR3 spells CASSSSSMSSYNEQFF. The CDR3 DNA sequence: TGTGCCAGCAGCTCAAGTTCAATGAGCTCCTACAATGAGCAGTTCTTC. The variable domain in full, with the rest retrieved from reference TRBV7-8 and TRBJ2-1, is GAGVSQSPRYKVAKRGQDVALRCDPISGHVSLFWYQQALGQGPEFLTYFQNEAQLDKSGLPSDRFFAERPEGSVSTLKIQRTQQEDSAVYLCASSSSSMSSYNEQFFGPGTRLTVL.

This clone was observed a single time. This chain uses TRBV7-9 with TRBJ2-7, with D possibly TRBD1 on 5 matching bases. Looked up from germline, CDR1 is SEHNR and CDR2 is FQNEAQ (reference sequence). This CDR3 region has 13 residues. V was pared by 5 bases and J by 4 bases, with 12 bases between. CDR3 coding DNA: TGTGCCAGCAGCCTAACTACAGGATACGAGCAGTACTTC. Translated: CASSLTTGYEQYF.

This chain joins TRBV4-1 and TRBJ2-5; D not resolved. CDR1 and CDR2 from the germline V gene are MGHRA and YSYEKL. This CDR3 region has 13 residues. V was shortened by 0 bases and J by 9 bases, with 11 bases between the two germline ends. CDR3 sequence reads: CASSQDQSGPQYF. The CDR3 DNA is TGCGCCAGCAGCCAAGATCAGTCAGGCCCCCAGTACTTC.

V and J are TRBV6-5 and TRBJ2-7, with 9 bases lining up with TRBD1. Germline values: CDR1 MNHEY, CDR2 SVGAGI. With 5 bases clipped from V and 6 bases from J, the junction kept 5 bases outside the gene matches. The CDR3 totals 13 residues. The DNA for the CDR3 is TGTGCCAGCAGTCTGGGACAGGGTCGCGAGCAGTACTTC. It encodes CASSLGQGREQYF.

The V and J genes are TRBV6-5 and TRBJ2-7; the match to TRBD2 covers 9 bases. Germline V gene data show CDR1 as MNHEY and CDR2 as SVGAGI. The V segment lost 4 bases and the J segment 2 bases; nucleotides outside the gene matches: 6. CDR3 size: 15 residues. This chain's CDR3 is CASSLGLAGTYEQYF. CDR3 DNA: TGTGCCAGCAGTTTAGGGCTAGCGGGAACCTACGAGCAGTACTTC.

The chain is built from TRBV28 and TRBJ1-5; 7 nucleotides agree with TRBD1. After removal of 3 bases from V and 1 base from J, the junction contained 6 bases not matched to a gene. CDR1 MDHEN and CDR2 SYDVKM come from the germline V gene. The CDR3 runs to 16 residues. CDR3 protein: CASSLGGGLSNQPQHF. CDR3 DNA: TGTGCCAGCAGTTTGGGAGGGGGCCTAAGCAATCAGCCCCAGCATTTT.

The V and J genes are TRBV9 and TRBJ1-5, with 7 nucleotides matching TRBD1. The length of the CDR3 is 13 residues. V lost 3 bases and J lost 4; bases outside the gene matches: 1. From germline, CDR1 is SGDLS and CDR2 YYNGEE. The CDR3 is CASSARGNQPQHF. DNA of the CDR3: TGTGCCAGCAGCGCCAGGGGGAATCAGCCCCAGCATTTT.

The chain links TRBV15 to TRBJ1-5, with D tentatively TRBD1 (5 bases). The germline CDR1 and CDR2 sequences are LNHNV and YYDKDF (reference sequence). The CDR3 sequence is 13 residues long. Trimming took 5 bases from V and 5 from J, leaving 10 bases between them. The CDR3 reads CATSRTGDQPQHF. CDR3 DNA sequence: TGTGCCACCAGCCGGACGGGGGATCAGCCCCAGCATTTT.

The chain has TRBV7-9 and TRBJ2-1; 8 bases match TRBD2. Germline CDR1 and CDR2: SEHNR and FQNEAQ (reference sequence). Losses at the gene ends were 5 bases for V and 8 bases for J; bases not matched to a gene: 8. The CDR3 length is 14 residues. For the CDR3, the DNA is TGTGCCAGCAGCCCAAGCGGGAGAAGGGATGAGCAGTTCTTC. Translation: CASSPSGRRDEQFF.

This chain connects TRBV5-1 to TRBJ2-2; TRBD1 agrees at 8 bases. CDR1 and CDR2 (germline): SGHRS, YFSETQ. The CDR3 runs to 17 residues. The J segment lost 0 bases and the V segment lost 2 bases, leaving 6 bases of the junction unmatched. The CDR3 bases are TGCGCCAGCAGCTTATCCCCGGACAGGGCGAACACCGGGGAGCTGTTTTTT. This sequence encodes CASSLSPDRANTGELFF. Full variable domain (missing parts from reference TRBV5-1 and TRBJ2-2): KAGVTQTPRYLIKTRGQQVTLSCSPISGHRSVSWYQQTPGQGLQFLFEYFSETQRNKGNFPGRFSGRQFSNSRSEMNVSTLELGDSALYLCASSLSPDRANTGELFFGEGSRLTVL.

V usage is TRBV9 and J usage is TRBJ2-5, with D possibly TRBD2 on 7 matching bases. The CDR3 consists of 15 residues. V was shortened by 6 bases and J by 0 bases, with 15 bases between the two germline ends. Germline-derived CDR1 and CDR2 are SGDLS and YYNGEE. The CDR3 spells CASTGGQYNQETQYF. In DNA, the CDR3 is TGTGCCAGCACCGGGGGGCAGTACAACCAAGAGACCCAGTACTTC.

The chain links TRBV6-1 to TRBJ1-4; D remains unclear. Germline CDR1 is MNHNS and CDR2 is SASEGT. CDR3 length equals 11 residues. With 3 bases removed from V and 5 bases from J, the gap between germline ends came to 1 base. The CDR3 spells CASSDNEKLFF. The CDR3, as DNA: TGTGCCAGCAGTGACAATGAAAAACTGTTTTTT.

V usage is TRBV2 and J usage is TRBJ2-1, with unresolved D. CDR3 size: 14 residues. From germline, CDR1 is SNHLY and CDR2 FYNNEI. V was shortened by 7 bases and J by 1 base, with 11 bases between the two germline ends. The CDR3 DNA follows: TGTGCCAGCACTAGTCTGGTATCCTACAATGAGCAGTTCTTC. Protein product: CASTSLVSYNEQFF.

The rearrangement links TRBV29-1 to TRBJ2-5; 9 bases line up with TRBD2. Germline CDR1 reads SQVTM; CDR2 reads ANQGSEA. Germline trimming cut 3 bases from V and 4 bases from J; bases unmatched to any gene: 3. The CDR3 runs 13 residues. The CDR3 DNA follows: TGCAGCGTTGAGCGGGAGGGCTCAGAGACCCAGTACTTC. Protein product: CSVEREGSETQYF. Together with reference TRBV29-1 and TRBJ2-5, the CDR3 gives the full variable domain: SAVISQKPSRDICQRGTSLTIQCQVDSQVTMMFWYRQQPGQSLTLIATANQGSEATYESGFVIDKFPISRPNLTFSTLTVSNMSPEDSSIYLCSVEREGSETQYFGPGTRLLVL.